The rows below give T cell receptor beta chains drawn from one sample of a study of blood T cells in healthy people across ages. TCRdb passed the 5' RACE reads through MiXCR, listing each CDR3 protein once. Of 750,000 to 950,000 distinct CDR3 sequences in the sample, 50% to 65% were seen once. Sequenced material: blood. These receptor sequences come from an elderly man in good health. The CDR3 runs from the conserved cysteine through the conserved F or W. The D gene is left open where the match is weak. Some rows have no size entry. The others give once, few or many, or a class for an expanded clone.

v_gene: TRBV4-2
abundance: .
d_gene: TRBD1
j_gene: TRBJ2-5
CDR3nt: TGTGCCAGCAGCTCGAGTGGGACAGGGACTCAAGAGACCCAGTACTTC
CDR3aa: CASSSSGTGTQETQYF

v_gene: TRBV20-1
abundance: .
d_gene: .
j_gene: TRBJ2-7
CDR3nt: TGCAGTGCTAGAGGGAGGACGAACTCCTACGAGCAGTACTTC
CDR3aa: CSARGRTNSYEQYF

v_gene: TRBV7-2
abundance: few
d_gene: TRBD1
j_gene: TRBJ2-2
CDR3nt: TGTGCCAGCAGCTTCGGGACAGGGGTATCCACCGGGGAGCTGTTTTTT
CDR3aa: CASSFGTGVSTGELFF

v_gene: TRBV13
abundance: .
d_gene: TRBD2
j_gene: TRBJ2-3
CDR3nt: TGTGCCAGCAGCTTAAGGCGGGGGGCCAGCACAGATACGCAGTATTTT
CDR3aa: CASSLRRGASTDTQYF

v_gene: TRBV18
abundance: .
d_gene: .
j_gene: TRBJ1-2
CDR3nt: TGTGCCAGCCGCAAACTTCACTCACCAGAACCTGGCTCTGGCTACACCTTC
CDR3aa: CASRKLHSPEPGSGYTF

v_gene: TRBV29-1
abundance: .
d_gene: TRBD1
j_gene: TRBJ1-1
CDR3nt: TGCAGCGCTAGGACAGGGCAGGGCACTGAAGCTTTCTTT
CDR3aa: CSARTGQGTEAFF

v_gene: TRBV6-5
abundance: .
d_gene: .
j_gene: TRBJ1-1
CDR3nt: TGTGCCAGCAGTTACGTGGGGGGCACTGAAGCTTTCTTT
CDR3aa: CASSYVGGTEAFF

v_gene: TRBV30
abundance: .
d_gene: TRBD2
j_gene: TRBJ2-5
CDR3nt: TGTGCCTGGAGTGTTCCTAGCGGATTACAAGAGACCCAGTACTTC
CDR3aa: CAWSVPSGLQETQYF

v_gene: TRBV20-1
abundance: .
d_gene: TRBD1
j_gene: TRBJ2-5
CDR3nt: TGCAGTGCAAAGAGGACAGGGGTGAGCAAAGAGACCCAGTACTTC
CDR3aa: CSAKRTGVSKETQYF

v_gene: TRBV18
abundance: .
d_gene: TRBD2
j_gene: TRBJ2-1
CDR3nt: TGTGCCAGCTCACCACTTGGGACTAGCGGGACGTACAATGAGCAGTTCTTC
CDR3aa: CASSPLGTSGTYNEQFF

v_gene: TRBV15
abundance: .
d_gene: .
j_gene: TRBJ2-5
CDR3nt: TGTGCCACCAGCAACCCAATAGGGGGGGAAGAGACCCAGTACTTC
CDR3aa: CATSNPIGGEETQYF

v_gene: TRBV6-5
abundance: .
d_gene: TRBD1
j_gene: TRBJ2-5
CDR3nt: TGTGCCAGCAGTTACTTAGGGACAGGGCAAGAGACCCAGTACTTC
CDR3aa: CASSYLGTGQETQYF

v_gene: TRBV3-1
abundance: .
d_gene: .
j_gene: TRBJ2-7
CDR3nt: TGTGCCAGCAGCCAAGTCCAAGACCGCGAGCAGTACTTC
CDR3aa: CASSQVQDREQYF

v_gene: TRBV18
abundance: .
d_gene: TRBD2
j_gene: TRBJ2-1
CDR3nt: TGTGCCAGCTCACCACCGAGGCTAGCGGGACCGGGGGAGCAGTTCTTC
CDR3aa: CASSPPRLAGPGEQFF

v_gene: TRBV12-5
abundance: once
d_gene: .
j_gene: TRBJ1-1
CDR3nt: TGTGCTAGTGGTGTGGGACAATGGAACACTGAAGCTTTCTTT
CDR3aa: CASGVGQWNTEAFF

v_gene: TRBV10-2
abundance: .
d_gene: .
j_gene: TRBJ2-4
CDR3nt: TGCGCCAGTGGAGGGATTAGGGACATTCAGTACTTC
CDR3aa: CASGGIRDIQYF

v_gene: TRBV3-1
abundance: .
d_gene: .
j_gene: TRBJ2-5
CDR3nt: TGTGCCAGCAGCCATCCAAGGCTAGCGAATCAAGAGACCCAGTACTTC
CDR3aa: CASSHPRLANQETQYF

v_gene: TRBV7-9
abundance: .
d_gene: .
j_gene: TRBJ2-1
CDR3nt: TGTGCCAGCAGCCCTAATAGACTAGTCGGCGGTGAGCAGTTCTTC
CDR3aa: CASSPNRLVGGEQFF

v_gene: TRBV29-1
abundance: .
d_gene: TRBD2
j_gene: TRBJ2-7
CDR3nt: TGCAGCGTTGTGTCTAGCGGGACACCCTACGGGCAGTACTTC
CDR3aa: CSVVSSGTPYGQYF

v_gene: TRBV4-2
abundance: .
d_gene: TRBD2
j_gene: TRBJ2-1
CDR3nt: TGTGCCAGCAGCCAAGATGGGCTAGCGGGAGGGGTGTTCTTC
CDR3aa: CASSQDGLAGGVFF

v_gene: TRBV20-1
abundance: .
d_gene: .
j_gene: TRBJ2-1
CDR3nt: TGCAGTGCTAGAGATGCGGGGCAAATGAGCTCCTACAATGAGCAGTTCTTC
CDR3aa: CSARDAGQMSSYNEQFF

v_gene: TRBV4-1
abundance: .
d_gene: .
j_gene: TRBJ2-1
CDR3nt: TGCGCCAGCAGCCAAATGAACATGGGATTCGCCGATGAGCAGTTCTTC
CDR3aa: CASSQMNMGFADEQFF

v_gene: TRBV12-3/TRBV12-4
abundance: many
d_gene: TRBD2
j_gene: TRBJ2-1
CDR3nt: TGTGCCAGCAGTCCCGGGACTAGCGCCGTAAGCTCCTACAATGAGCAGTTCTTC
CDR3aa: CASSPGTSAVSSYNEQFF

v_gene: TRBV4-2
abundance: .
d_gene: TRBD2
j_gene: TRBJ2-7
CDR3nt: TGTGCCAGCAGCCAAGATCGGGGAGCGGGAGACCTCTCCTACGAGCAGTACTTC
CDR3aa: CASSQDRGAGDLSYEQYF

v_gene: TRBV27
abundance: .
d_gene: .
j_gene: TRBJ1-6
CDR3nt: TGTGCCAGCAGTTCCCGACGGACAGTCAATTCACCCCTCCACTTT
CDR3aa: CASSSRRTVNSPLHF

v_gene: TRBV5-1
abundance: .
d_gene: TRBD2
j_gene: TRBJ2-5
CDR3nt: TGCGCCAGCAGCAGCGGGGGACTAGGAGAGACCCAGTACTTC
CDR3aa: CASSSGGLGETQYF

v_gene: TRBV20-1
abundance: few
d_gene: TRBD1
j_gene: TRBJ1-2
CDR3nt: TGCAGTGCCGCCCGGGACAGTGGCTATGGCTACACCTTC
CDR3aa: CSAARDSGYGYTF